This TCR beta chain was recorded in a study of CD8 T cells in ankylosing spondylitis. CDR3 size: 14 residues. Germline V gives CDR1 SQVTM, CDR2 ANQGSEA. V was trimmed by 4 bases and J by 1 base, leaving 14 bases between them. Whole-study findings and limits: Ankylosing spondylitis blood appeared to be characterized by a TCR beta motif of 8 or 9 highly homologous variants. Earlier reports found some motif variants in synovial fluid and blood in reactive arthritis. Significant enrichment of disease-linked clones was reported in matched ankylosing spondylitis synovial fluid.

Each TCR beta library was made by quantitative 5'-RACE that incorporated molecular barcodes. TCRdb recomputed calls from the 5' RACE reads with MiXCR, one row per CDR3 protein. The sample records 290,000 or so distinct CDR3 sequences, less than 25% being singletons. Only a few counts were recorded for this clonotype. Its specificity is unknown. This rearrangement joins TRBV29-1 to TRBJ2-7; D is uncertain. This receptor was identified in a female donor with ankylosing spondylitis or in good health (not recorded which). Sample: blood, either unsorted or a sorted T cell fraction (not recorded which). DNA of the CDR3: TGCAGCGTTGTGGTTAGGATGGTTTCCTACGAGCAGTACTTC. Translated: CSVVVRMVSYEQYF.